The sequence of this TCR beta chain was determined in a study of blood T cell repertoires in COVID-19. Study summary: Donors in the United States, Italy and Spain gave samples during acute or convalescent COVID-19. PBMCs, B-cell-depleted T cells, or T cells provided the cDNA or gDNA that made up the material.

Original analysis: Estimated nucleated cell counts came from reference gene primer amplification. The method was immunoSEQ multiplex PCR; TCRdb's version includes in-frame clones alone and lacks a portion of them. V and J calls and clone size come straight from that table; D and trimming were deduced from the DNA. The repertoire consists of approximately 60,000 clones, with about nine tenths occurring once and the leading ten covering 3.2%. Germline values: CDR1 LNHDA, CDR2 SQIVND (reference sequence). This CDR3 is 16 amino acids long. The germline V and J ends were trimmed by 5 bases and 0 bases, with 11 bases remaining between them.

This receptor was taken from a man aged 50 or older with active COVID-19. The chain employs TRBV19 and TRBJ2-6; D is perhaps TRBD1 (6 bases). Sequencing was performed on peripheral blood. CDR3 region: CASSQGHYSGANVLTF. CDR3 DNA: TGTGCCAGTAGTCAGGGACATTACTCTGGGGCCAACGTCCTGACTTTC.